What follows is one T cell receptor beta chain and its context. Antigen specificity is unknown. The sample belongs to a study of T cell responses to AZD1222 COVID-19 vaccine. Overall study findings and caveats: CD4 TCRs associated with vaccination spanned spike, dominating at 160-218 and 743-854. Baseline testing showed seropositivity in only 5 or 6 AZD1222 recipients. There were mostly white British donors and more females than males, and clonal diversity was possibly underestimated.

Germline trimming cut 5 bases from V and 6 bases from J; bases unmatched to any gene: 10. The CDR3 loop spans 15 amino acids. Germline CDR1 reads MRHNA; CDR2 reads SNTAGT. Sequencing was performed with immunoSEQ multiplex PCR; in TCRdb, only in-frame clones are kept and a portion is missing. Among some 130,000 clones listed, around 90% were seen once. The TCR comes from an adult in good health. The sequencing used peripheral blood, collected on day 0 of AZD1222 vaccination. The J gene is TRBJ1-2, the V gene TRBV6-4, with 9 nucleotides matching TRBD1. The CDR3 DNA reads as TGTGCCAGCAGTCCACAATCGACAGGGGGAAATGGCTACACCTTC. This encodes CASSPQSTGGNGYTF.